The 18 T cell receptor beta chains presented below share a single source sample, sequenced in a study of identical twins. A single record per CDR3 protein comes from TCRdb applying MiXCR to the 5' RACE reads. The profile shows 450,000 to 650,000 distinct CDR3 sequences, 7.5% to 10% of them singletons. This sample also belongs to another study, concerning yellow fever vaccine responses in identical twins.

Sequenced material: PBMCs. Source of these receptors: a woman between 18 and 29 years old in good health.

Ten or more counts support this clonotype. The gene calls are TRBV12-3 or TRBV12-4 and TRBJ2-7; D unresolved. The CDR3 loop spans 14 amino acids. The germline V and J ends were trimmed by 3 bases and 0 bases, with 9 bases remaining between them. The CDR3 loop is CASSFGQPSYEQYF. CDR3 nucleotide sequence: TGTGCCAGCAGTTTCGGTCAGCCCTCCTACGAGCAGTACTTC.

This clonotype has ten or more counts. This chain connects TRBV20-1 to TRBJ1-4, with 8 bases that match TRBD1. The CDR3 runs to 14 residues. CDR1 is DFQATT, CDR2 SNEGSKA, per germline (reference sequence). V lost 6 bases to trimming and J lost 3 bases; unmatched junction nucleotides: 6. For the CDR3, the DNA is TGCAGTGCAACCCACAGGGGGGCTAATGAAAAACTGTTTTTT. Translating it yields CSATHRGANEKLFF.

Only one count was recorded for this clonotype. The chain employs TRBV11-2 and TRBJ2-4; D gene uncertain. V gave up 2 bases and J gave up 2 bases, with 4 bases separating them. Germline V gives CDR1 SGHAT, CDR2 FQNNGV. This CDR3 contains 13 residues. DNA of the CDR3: TGTGCCAGCAGCTTATCCCCCAAAAACATTCAGTACTTC. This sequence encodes CASSLSPKNIQYF.

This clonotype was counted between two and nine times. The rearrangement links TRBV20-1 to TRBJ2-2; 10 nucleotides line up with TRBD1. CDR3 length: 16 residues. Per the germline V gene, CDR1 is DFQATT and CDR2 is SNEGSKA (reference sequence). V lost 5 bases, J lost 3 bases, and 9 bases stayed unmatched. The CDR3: CSAHFRTGGDTGELFF. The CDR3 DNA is TGCAGTGCTCACTTTCGGACAGGGGGGGACACCGGGGAGCTGTTTTTT.

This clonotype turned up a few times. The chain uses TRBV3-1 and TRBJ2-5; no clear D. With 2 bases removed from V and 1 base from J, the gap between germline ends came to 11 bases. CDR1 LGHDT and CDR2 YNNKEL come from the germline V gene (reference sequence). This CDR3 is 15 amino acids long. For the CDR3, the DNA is TGTGCCAGCAGCCAACAAGCCGTCCCCCAAGAGACCCAGTACTTC. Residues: CASSQQAVPQETQYF.

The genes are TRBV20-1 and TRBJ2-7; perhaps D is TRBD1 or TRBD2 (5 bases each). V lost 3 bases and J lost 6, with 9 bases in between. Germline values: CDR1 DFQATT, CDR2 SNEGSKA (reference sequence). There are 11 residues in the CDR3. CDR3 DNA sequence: TGCAGTGCTAGGGGTGGGACCGAGCAGTACTTC. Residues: CSARGGTEQYF.

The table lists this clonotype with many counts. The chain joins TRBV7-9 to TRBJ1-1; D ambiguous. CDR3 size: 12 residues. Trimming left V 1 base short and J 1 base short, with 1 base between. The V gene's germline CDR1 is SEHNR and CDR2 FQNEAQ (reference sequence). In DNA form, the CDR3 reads TGTGCCAGCAGCTTAGAGAACACTGAAGCTTTCTTT. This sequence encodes CASSLENTEAFF.

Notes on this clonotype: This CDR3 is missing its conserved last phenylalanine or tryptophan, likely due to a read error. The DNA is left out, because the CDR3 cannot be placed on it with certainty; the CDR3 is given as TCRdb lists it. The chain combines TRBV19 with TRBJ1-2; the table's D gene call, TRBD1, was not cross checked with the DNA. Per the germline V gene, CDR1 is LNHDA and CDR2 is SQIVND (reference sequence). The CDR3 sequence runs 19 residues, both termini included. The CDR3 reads CASSILFRDRRSPYGYTFA.

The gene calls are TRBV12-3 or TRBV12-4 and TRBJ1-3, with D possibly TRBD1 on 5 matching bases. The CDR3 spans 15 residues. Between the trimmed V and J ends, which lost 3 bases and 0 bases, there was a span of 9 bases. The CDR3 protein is CASSFRVVSGNTIYF. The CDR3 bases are TGTGCCAGCAGTTTCAGGGTAGTCTCTGGAAACACCATATATTTT.

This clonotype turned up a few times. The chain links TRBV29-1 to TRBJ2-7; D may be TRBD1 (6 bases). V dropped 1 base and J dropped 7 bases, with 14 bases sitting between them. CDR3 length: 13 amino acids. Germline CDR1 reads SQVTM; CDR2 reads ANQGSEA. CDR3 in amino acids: CSVEGQLGGEQYF. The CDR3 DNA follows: TGCAGCGTTGAAGGGCAGCTAGGGGGTGAGCAGTACTTC.

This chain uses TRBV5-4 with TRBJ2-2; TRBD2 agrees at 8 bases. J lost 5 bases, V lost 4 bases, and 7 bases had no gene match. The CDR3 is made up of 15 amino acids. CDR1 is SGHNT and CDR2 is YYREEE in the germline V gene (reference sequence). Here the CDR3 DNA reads TGTGCCAGCAGCCAGAGACTAGCGACGACCGGGGAGCTGTTTTTT. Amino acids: CASSQRLATTGELFF.

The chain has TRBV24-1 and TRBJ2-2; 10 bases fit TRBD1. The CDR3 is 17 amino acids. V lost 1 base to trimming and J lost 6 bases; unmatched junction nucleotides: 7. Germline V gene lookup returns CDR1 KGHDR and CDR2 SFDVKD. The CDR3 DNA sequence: TGTGCCACCAGTGATTTAGGGGACAGGGGCTTCGCCGGGGAGCTGTTTTTT. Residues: CATSDLGDRGFAGELFF.

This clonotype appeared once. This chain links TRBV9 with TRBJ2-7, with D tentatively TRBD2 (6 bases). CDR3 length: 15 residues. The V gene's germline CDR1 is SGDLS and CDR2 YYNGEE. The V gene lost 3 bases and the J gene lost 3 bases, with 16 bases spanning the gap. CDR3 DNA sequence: TGTGCCAGCAGCGCGGCCCCGGGACTTAACTACGAGCAGTACTTC. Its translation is CASSAAPGLNYEQYF.

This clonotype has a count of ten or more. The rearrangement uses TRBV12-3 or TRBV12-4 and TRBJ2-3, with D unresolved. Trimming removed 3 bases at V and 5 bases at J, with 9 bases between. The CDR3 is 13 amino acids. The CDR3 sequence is CASSFEGRDTQYF. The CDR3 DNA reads TGTGCCAGCAGTTTTGAAGGAAGAGATACGCAGTATTTT.

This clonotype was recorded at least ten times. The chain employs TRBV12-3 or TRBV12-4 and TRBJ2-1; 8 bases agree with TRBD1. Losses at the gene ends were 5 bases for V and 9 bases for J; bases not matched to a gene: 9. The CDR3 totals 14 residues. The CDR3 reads CASSPGTGMGEQFF. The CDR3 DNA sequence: TGTGCCAGCAGTCCAGGGACAGGAATGGGTGAGCAGTTCTTC.

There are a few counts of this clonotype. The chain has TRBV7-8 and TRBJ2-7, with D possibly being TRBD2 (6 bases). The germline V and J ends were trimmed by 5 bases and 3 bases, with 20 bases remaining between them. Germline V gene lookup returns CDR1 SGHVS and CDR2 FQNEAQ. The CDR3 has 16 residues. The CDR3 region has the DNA TGTGCCAGCAGCCCAGTTGGGGCGGGGACGGACTACGAGCAGTACTTC. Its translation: CASSPVGAGTDYEQYF.

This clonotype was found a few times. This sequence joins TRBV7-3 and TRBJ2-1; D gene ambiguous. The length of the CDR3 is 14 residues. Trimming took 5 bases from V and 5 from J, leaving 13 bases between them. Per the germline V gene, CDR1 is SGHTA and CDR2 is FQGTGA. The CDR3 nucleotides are TGTGCCAGCAGCAACCAAGGGCCCAACAATGAGCAGTTCTTC. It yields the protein CASSNQGPNNEQFF. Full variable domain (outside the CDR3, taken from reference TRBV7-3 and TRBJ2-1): GAGVSQTPSNKVTEKGKYVELRCDPISGHTALYWYRQSLGQGPEFLIYFQGTGAADDSGLPNDRFFAVRPEGSVSTLKIQRTERGDSAVYLCASSNQGPNNEQFFGPGTRLTVL.

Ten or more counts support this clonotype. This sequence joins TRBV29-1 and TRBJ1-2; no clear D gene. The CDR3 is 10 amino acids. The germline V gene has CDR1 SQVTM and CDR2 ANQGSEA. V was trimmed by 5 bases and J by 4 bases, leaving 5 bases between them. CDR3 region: CSVQRYGYTF. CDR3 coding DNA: TGCAGCGTTCAGCGCTATGGCTACACCTTC.